The 28 T cell receptor beta chains below were found in one sample sequenced in a study of blood T cell repertoires in COVID-19. TCRdb's table, derived via immunoSEQ multiplex PCR, lists solely in-frame clones and lacks some. The sample shows under 50,000 clones, approximately 80% of them seen only once. The sample consisted of peripheral blood. The receptors were gathered from a human donor with active or convalescent COVID-19. The donor label of this sample is uncertain.

This chain uses TRBV27 with TRBJ2-7; a possible D gene is TRBD2 (6 bases). V was pared by 3 bases and J by 4 bases, with 13 bases between. Germline CDR1 reads MNHEY; CDR2 reads SMNVEV (reference sequence). The CDR3 totals 14 residues. The CDR3 nucleotides are TGTGCCAGCAGTTTGGACGGGACTGGGTACGAGCAGTACTTC. It specifies CASSLDGTGYEQYF.

This clone showed up just a few times. This chain connects TRBV5-1 to TRBJ2-3; 10 positions match TRBD1. CDR1 and CDR2 (germline): SGHRS, YFSETQ. This CDR3 spans 16 amino acids. With 0 bases clipped from V and 5 bases from J, the junction kept 6 bases outside the gene matches. CDR3 nucleotide sequence: TGCGCCAGCAGCTTGGAGGGGACAGGGGAAGTAGATACGCAGTATTTT. Translated, it gives CASSLEGTGEVDTQYF.

This sequence joins TRBV7-3 and TRBJ2-2; D remains unclear. Between the trimmed V and J ends, which lost 5 bases and 4 bases, there was a span of 11 bases. Per germline, CDR1 SGHTA and CDR2 FQGTGA. The CDR3 has 14 amino acids. DNA of the CDR3: TGTGCCAGCAGCCCTCGACTGGGCACCGGGGAGCTGTTTTTT. It yields the protein CASSPRLGTGELFF.

J is TRBJ1-2 and V is TRBV19; D is unclear. The CDR3 runs to 12 residues. V was shortened by 3 bases and J by 8 bases, with 10 bases between the two germline ends. Germline V lookup: CDR1 LNHDA, CDR2 SQIVND (reference sequence). The CDR3 DNA follows: TGTGCCAGTAGTATCGGGTTAAAGGGCTACACCTTC. Translation gives CASSIGLKGYTF.

V gene TRBV2 combines with J gene TRBJ2-1; 8 bases are a match to TRBD2. The V gene's germline CDR1 is SNHLY and CDR2 FYNNEI. The CDR3 spans 15 residues. After removal of 4 bases from V and 7 bases from J, the junction contained 9 bases not matched to a gene. The CDR3 reads CASSVREVRKNEQFF. The CDR3 region has the DNA TGTGCCAGCAGTGTGCGGGAGGTAAGGAAGAATGAGCAGTTCTTC.

The genes are TRBV11-2 and TRBJ2-1; 9 positions agree with TRBD2. The CDR3 loop spans 14 amino acids. Germline trimming cut 5 bases from V and 4 bases from J; bases unmatched to any gene: 3. CDR1 and CDR2 (germline): SGHAT, FQNNGV. Here the CDR3 reads CASSRGLAYNEQFF. The CDR3 DNA reads as TGTGCCAGCAGCCGTGGACTAGCGTACAATGAGCAGTTCTTC.

The chain recombines TRBV5-4 with TRBJ2-1; possibly TRBD2 for D (6 bases). In germline, CDR1 is SGHNT, CDR2 YYREEE (reference sequence). This CDR3 spans 15 amino acids. V lost 5 bases and J lost 5, with 17 bases in between. The chain's CDR3 is CASSPGAGLNNEQFF. The CDR3, as DNA: TGTGCCAGCAGTCCTGGGGCGGGACTCAACAATGAGCAGTTCTTC.

This chain links TRBV4-1 with TRBJ1-5, with D possibly being TRBD1 (6 bases). The V end lost 11 bases, the J end lost 4 bases, and 18 bases lay between the germline ends. This CDR3 has 14 residues. Per germline, CDR1 MGHRA and CDR2 YSYEKL. The DNA of the CDR3 is TGCGCCGGGGGAGGGACAACCTCGAATCAGCCCCAGCATTTT. Amino acid sequence: CAGGGTTSNQPQHF.

This clone has a single count. This sequence joins TRBV13 and TRBJ2-1, with 9 bases aligning to TRBD1. The CDR3 is 15 amino acids. CDR1 and CDR2 from the germline V gene are PRHDT and FYEKMQ (reference sequence). Unmatched junction bases numbered 5, after V lost 5 bases and J lost 3 bases. The CDR3 sequence: CASSLRDRVYNEQFF. The DNA of the CDR3 is TGTGCCAGCAGCCTCCGGGACAGGGTCTACAATGAGCAGTTCTTC.

The chain recombines TRBV5-8 with TRBJ1-2; D not certain. Trimming pared 1 base from V and 8 bases from J, leaving 9 bases between. CDR1 and CDR2 (germline): SGHTS, YDEGEE. There are 12 residues in the CDR3. CDR3 sequence reads: CASSLPTKGYTF. In DNA form, the CDR3 reads TGTGCCAGCAGCTTGCCCACTAAAGGCTACACCTTC. The full variable domain, completed using reference TRBV5-8 and TRBJ1-2, is EAGVTQSPTHLIKTRGQQATLRCSPISGHTSVYWYQQALGLGLQFLLWYDEGEERNRGNFPPRFSGRQFPNYSSELNVNALELEDSALYLCASSLPTKGYTFGSGTRLTVV.

V is TRBV6-5 and J is TRBJ1-5, with D possibly being TRBD1 (6 bases). Germline V lookup: CDR1 MNHEY, CDR2 SVGAGI. This CDR3 contains 14 residues. V was cut by 5 bases and J by 1 base, with 9 bases left in between. CDR3 sequence: CASSRQVSNQPQHF. CDR3 nucleotide sequence: TGTGCCAGCAGTCGACAGGTCAGCAATCAGCCCCAGCATTTT.

Only one count was recorded for this clone. The chain joins TRBV11-1 to TRBJ2-5; 11 bases align to TRBD2. The V and J ends lost 6 bases and 5 bases, in that order; junction bases with no gene match: 8. This CDR3 has 15 residues. The germline CDR1 and CDR2 sequences are SGHAT and FQDESV (reference sequence). The CDR3 sequence is CASSRIAGGYETQYF. Written as DNA, the CDR3 is TGTGCCAGCAGTCGTATAGCGGGAGGGTACGAGACCCAGTACTTC.

V gene TRBV11-2 combines with J gene TRBJ1-3, with 7 positions matching TRBD1. Germline lookup yields CDR1 SGHAT and CDR2 FQNNGV. The CDR3 spans 16 residues. The junction had 5 bases not matched to a gene; V was cut back by 2 bases and J by 1 base. CDR3: CASSLSATGSGNTIYF. The CDR3 DNA sequence: TGTGCCAGCAGCTTATCGGCGACAGGGTCTGGAAACACCATATATTTT.

Regarding this clone: This specimen includes other DNA sequences encoding the same CDR3. V usage is TRBV28 and J usage is TRBJ2-7; TRBD1 might be the D (5 bases). The CDR3 loop spans 11 amino acids. V shed 5 bases and J shed 4 bases, with 6 bases lying between them. CDR1 is MDHEN, CDR2 SYDVKM, per germline. The CDR3 DNA reads as TGTGCCAGCAGTAGGGGTTACGAGCAGTACTTC. This encodes CASSRGYEQYF.

The J gene is TRBJ2-1, the V gene TRBV7-3, with 13 nucleotides matching TRBD2. Germline V gene sequence: CDR1 SGHTA, CDR2 FQGTGA. V gave up 5 bases and J gave up 4 bases; unmatched junction bases: 11. The CDR3 runs 18 residues. The CDR3 coding sequence is TGTGCCAGCAGCGGCCGGAGCCCACTAGCGGGGGGGTACAATGAGCAGTTCTTC. It codes for CASSGRSPLAGGYNEQFF. The variable domain in full, completed from reference TRBV7-3 and TRBJ2-1, reads GAGVSQTPSNKVTEKGKYVELRCDPISGHTALYWYRQSLGQGPEFLIYFQGTGAADDSGLPNDRFFAVRPEGSVSTLKIQRTERGDSAVYLCASSGRSPLAGGYNEQFFGPGTRLTVL.

This chain joins TRBV3-1 (or the pseudogene TRBV3-2) and TRBJ2-7, with D unresolved. The CDR3 runs to 15 residues. CDR1 is LGHDT, CDR2 YNNKEL, per germline (reference sequence). Trimming cost V 3 bases and J 0 bases, with 12 bases left between them. CDR3 DNA sequence: TGTGCCAGCAGCCATGAAGGAAGGAGCTCCTACGAGCAGTACTTC. Translation: CASSHEGRSSYEQYF.

This clone came up a few times. The rearrangement uses TRBV27 and TRBJ1-2; D perhaps matches TRBD1 (5 bases). The CDR3 is made up of 13 amino acids. Trimming left V 3 bases short and J 3 bases short, with 8 bases between. Germline V gene sequence: CDR1 MNHEY, CDR2 SMNVEV (reference sequence). The CDR3 DNA follows: TGTGCCAGCAGTTTTGGCAGGGACTATGGCTACACCTTC. Residues: CASSFGRDYGYTF.

The CDR3, as DNA: TGCGCCAGCAGCTTGGGTGCTACCTCCTACAATGAGCAGTTCTTC. As protein: CASSLGATSYNEQFF. J is TRBJ2-1 and V is TRBV5-1, with D unclear. Germline assignment: CDR1 SGHRS and CDR2 YFSETQ. V lost 0 bases to trimming and J lost 0 bases, with 7 bases between them. This CDR3 spans 15 amino acids.

The chain recombines TRBV5-1 with TRBJ2-5, with D maybe TRBD1 (5 bases). Per germline, CDR1 SGHRS and CDR2 YFSETQ. V dropped 2 bases and J dropped 1 base, with 9 bases sitting between them. The CDR3 totals 14 residues. The CDR3 is CASSFDRSQETQYF. The CDR3 bases are TGCGCCAGCAGCTTCGACAGATCCCAAGAGACCCAGTACTTC.

The chain is built from TRBV7-2 and TRBJ2-7, with D perhaps matching TRBD2 (5 bases). CDR3 length equals 11 residues. The germline V and J ends were trimmed by 5 bases and 6 bases, with 8 bases remaining between them. Germline values: CDR1 SGHTA, CDR2 FQGNSA. The chain's CDR3 is CASSPGGEQYF. The CDR3 bases are TGTGCCAGCAGCCCTGGAGGCGAGCAGTACTTC.

For the CDR3, the DNA is TGTGCCAGCAGTTACTCGTCGGGGGGGCGCAGGGGCTACACCTTC. This encodes CASSYSSGGRRGYTF. V gene TRBV6-5 combines with J gene TRBJ1-2; possible D gene TRBD1, 6 bases. The CDR3 extends over 15 amino acids. CDR1 MNHEY and CDR2 SVGAGI come from the germline V gene. Trimming took off 0 bases at V and 8 bases at J, with 16 bases between the two ends.

The chain is built from TRBV9 and TRBJ1-1; maybe TRBD1 (6 bases). The CDR3 is 14 residues long. Trimming left V 4 bases short and J 13 bases short, with 23 bases between. The V gene's germline CDR1 is SGDLS and CDR2 YYNGEE. CDR3 residues: CASSPPEETGRCFF. The DNA for the CDR3 is TGTGCCAGCAGCCCACCCGAGGAGACAGGCCGTTGTTTCTTT.

V is TRBV4-1 and J is TRBJ2-7; 7 bases are shared with TRBD2. Germline trimming cut 3 bases from V and 4 bases from J; bases unmatched to any gene: 3. Germline V gene sequence: CDR1 MGHRA, CDR2 YSYEKL. The CDR3 runs 13 residues. The CDR3 DNA sequence: TGCGCCAGCAGCCATAATAGCGGGTACGAGCAGTACTTC. Amino acid sequence: CASSHNSGYEQYF.

The chain links TRBV7-2 to TRBJ1-4, with 7 bases identical to TRBD1. The CDR3 has 15 amino acids. Germline trimming cut 5 bases from V and 4 bases from J; bases unmatched to any gene: 7. Germline V lookup: CDR1 SGHTA, CDR2 FQGNSA. The CDR3: CASSAGTVFNEKLFF. In DNA, the CDR3 is TGTGCCAGCAGCGCCGGGACAGTTTTTAATGAAAAACTGTTTTTT.

The rearrangement uses TRBV5-1 and TRBJ1-6, with 7 bases aligning to TRBD1. Germline V gives CDR1 SGHRS, CDR2 YFSETQ. The CDR3 consists of 15 residues. Unmatched junction bases numbered 4, after V lost 0 bases and J lost 7 bases. The CDR3 reads CASSLDGQVNSPLHF. The CDR3 DNA sequence: TGCGCCAGCAGCTTGGATGGACAGGTCAATTCACCCCTCCACTTT.

V usage is TRBV29-1 and J usage is TRBJ1-4; possible D gene TRBD1, 5 bases. V was clipped by 5 bases and J by 10 bases, with 11 bases between them. The CDR3 consists of 11 residues. The germline CDR1 and CDR2 sequences are SQVTM and ANQGSEA. The CDR3 DNA sequence: TGCAGCGTTTACGGGGGGGGAAAACTGTTTTTT. Translating gives CSVYGGGKLFF.

V is TRBV19 and J is TRBJ1-4; D uncertain. Deletions cut 5 bases from V and 6 bases from J, with 7 bases between. The germline V gene encodes CDR1 LNHDA and CDR2 SQIVND (reference sequence). The CDR3 totals 12 residues. The CDR3 region has the DNA TGTGCCAGTAGTGCCCGGGATGAAAAACTGTTTTTT. Its protein product is CASSARDEKLFF.

CDR3 loop: CAWSRELAIYEQYF. CDR3 DNA sequence: TGTGCCTGGAGTCGGGAACTAGCGATTTACGAGCAGTACTTC. V usage is TRBV30 and J usage is TRBJ2-7; 7 bases fit TRBD2. The CDR3 length is 14 residues. The junction had 8 bases not matched to a gene; V was cut back by 2 bases and J by 4 bases. Per germline, CDR1 GTSNPN and CDR2 SVGIG (reference sequence).